The 24 T cell receptor beta chains listed next were all sequenced from one sample in a study of Ad26.COV2.S vaccination and SARS-CoV-2 variants. TCRdb's table, derived via immunoSEQ multiplex PCR, lists solely in-frame clones and lacks some. The sample yields about 440,000 clones, around 88% seen once. Specified treatment: 19 received Ad26.COV2.S at low or high dose, single or two shots; a few received placebo; per-sample allocation not given. On day 63 after the first injection, vaccine and placebo recipients gave samples. This specimen was peripheral blood, taken in a trial of Ad26.COV2.S vaccine versus placebo. The receptors were sampled from a person aged 18-65 years who received the Ad26.COV2.S COVID-19 vaccine or a placebo.

The chain is built from TRBV28 and TRBJ1-2, with a possible D match to TRBD1 (5 bases). CDR1 is MDHEN, CDR2 SYDVKM, per germline. Trimming took 1 base from V and 1 from J, leaving 16 bases between them. The length of the CDR3 is 17 residues. The CDR3 loop reads CASSLYPRGSFNYGYTF. The CDR3 nucleotides are TGTGCCAGCAGTTTATACCCCCGGGGGTCCTTTAACTATGGCTACACCTTC.

This rearrangement joins TRBV6-1 to TRBJ2-3; either TRBD1 or TRBD2 may supply D (6 bases each). In germline, CDR1 is MNHNS, CDR2 SASEGT. The V gene lost 4 bases and the J gene lost 1 base, with 15 bases spanning the gap. This CDR3 region has 16 residues. This CDR3 is CASSVSGGGGTDTQYF. DNA of the CDR3: TGTGCCAGCAGTGTTAGCGGAGGGGGAGGCACAGATACGCAGTATTTT.

V is TRBV30 and J is TRBJ2-1; a possible D gene is TRBD2 (6 bases). Per the germline V gene, CDR1 is GTSNPN and CDR2 is SVGIG (reference sequence). Deletions cut 1 base from V and 5 bases from J, with 21 bases between. This CDR3 spans 17 amino acids. The CDR3 DNA reads as TGTGCCTGGAGTGCCTACAAATTGGGAGGCCTAAACAATGAGCAGTTCTTC. As protein: CAWSAYKLGGLNNEQFF.

The table lists this clone with a few counts. The CDR3 DNA sequence: TGTGCCAGCAGCACAGACAGATCCAAGTACGAGCAGTACTTC. It yields the protein CASSTDRSKYEQYF. The V gene is TRBV7-9, the J gene TRBJ2-7; D is possibly TRBD1 (5 bases). Germline values: CDR1 SEHNR, CDR2 FQNEAQ (reference sequence). The CDR3 is 14 residues long. Between the trimmed V and J ends, which lost 5 bases and 4 bases, there was a span of 15 bases.

CDR3 in DNA: TGTGCCAGCTCACCAATGGTCCAAGCTAACACTGAAGCTTTCTTT. This codes for CASSPMVQANTEAFF. This chain joins TRBV18 and TRBJ1-1; unclear D gene. V was trimmed by 2 bases and J by 2 bases, leaving 12 bases between them. CDR3 size: 15 residues. Per germline, CDR1 KGHSH and CDR2 LQKENI.

The chain uses TRBV5-4 and TRBJ2-1, with TRBD2 identical over 11 bases. Unmatched junction bases numbered 10, after V lost 4 bases and J lost 10 bases. CDR1 and CDR2 (germline): SGHNT, YYREEE (reference sequence). The CDR3 sequence is 15 residues long. CDR3 bases: TGTGCCAGCAGCGTCCAAGGGGTAGCGGGAGGGGAGCAGTTCTTC. It codes for CASSVQGVAGGEQFF.

This chain connects TRBV27 to TRBJ2-7; TRBD2 matches 8 bases. Per germline, CDR1 MNHEY and CDR2 SMNVEV (reference sequence). This CDR3 spans 14 amino acids. Unmatched junction bases numbered 6, after V lost 3 bases and J lost 5 bases. The chain's CDR3 is CASSFSGKSNEQYF. In DNA form, the CDR3 reads TGTGCCAGCAGTTTTAGCGGGAAGAGTAACGAGCAGTACTTC.

V and J are TRBV19 and TRBJ1-1, with D perhaps matching TRBD1 (5 bases). CDR1 is LNHDA and CDR2 is SQIVND in the germline V gene (reference sequence). The CDR3 has 15 residues. Trimming removed 6 bases at V and 4 bases at J, with 18 bases between. The DNA of the CDR3 is TGTGCCAGTAGCCCGTGGCAGGGCATAGTCACTGAAGCTTTCTTT. Its protein product is CASSPWQGIVTEAFF.

This chain uses TRBV7-9 with TRBJ2-1; D may correspond to TRBD1 or TRBD2 (5 bases each). The CDR3 extends over 14 amino acids. The germline V and J ends were trimmed by 4 bases and 7 bases, with 14 bases remaining between them. The germline gives CDR1 SEHNR, CDR2 FQNEAQ (reference sequence). The CDR3 region has the DNA TGTGCCAGCAGCTACTTTGGGGGTGTGAATGAGCAGTTCTTC. Translation gives CASSYFGGVNEQFF.

V usage is TRBV9 and J usage is TRBJ1-6, with D perhaps matching TRBD1 (6 bases). The CDR3 extends over 17 amino acids. Per the germline V gene, CDR1 is SGDLS and CDR2 is YYNGEE. Deletions cut 6 bases from V and 5 bases from J, with 21 bases between. CDR3 DNA sequence: TGTGCCAGCACCTCCACAGGGTCCTTTCCCGATAATTCACCCCTCCACTTT. It specifies CASTSTGSFPDNSPLHF.

This chain links TRBV5-8 with TRBJ2-3; D is uncertain. Germline CDR1 is SGHTS and CDR2 is YDEGEE. V dropped 0 bases and J dropped 2 bases, with 7 bases sitting between them. The CDR3 is made up of 14 amino acids. The CDR3 loop reads CASSLAGPTDTQYF. DNA for the CDR3: TGTGCCAGCAGCTTGGCCGGGCCCACAGATACGCAGTATTTT.

The V gene is TRBV28, the J gene TRBJ2-7; D is undetermined. Trimming pared 7 bases from V and 4 bases from J, leaving 14 bases between. The CDR3 extends over 13 amino acids. Germline V gene lookup returns CDR1 MDHEN and CDR2 SYDVKM. CDR3 in DNA: TGTGCCAGCACCCCCTCGTCTAGTTACGAGCAGTACTTC. This codes for CASTPSSSYEQYF.

The chain joins TRBV4-3 to TRBJ1-4; 9 bases agree with TRBD1. Germline V lookup: CDR1 LGHNA, CDR2 YSLEER. V dropped 1 base and J dropped 8; count of bases not matched to a gene: 2. The CDR3 is 14 residues long. The CDR3 DNA follows: TGCGCCAGCAGCCAAGGGACAGGGGTCGAAAAACTGTTTTTT. Translating it yields CASSQGTGVEKLFF.

V gene TRBV5-1 combines with J gene TRBJ2-3; 7 nucleotides agree with TRBD2. There are 16 residues in the CDR3. CDR1 is SGHRS, CDR2 YFSETQ, per germline. V trimming: 6 bases; J trimming: 2 bases; junction bases outside the gene matches: 12. The CDR3 is CASTQQAAGTTDTQYF. The DNA for the CDR3 is TGCGCCAGCACCCAACAGGCAGCGGGGACCACAGATACGCAGTATTTT.

The V gene is TRBV11-2, the J gene TRBJ2-2, with D possibly being TRBD2 (6 bases). In germline, CDR1 is SGHAT, CDR2 FQNNGV. CDR3 length: 16 residues. V shed 6 bases and J shed 5 bases, with 19 bases lying between them. The CDR3 here is CASRHRPLAQTGELFF. Here the CDR3 DNA reads TGTGCCAGCAGACACAGGCCACTAGCCCAGACCGGGGAGCTGTTTTTT. Full variable domain (remainder filled in from reference TRBV11-2 and TRBJ2-2): EAGVAQSPRYKIIEKRQSVAFWCNPISGHATLYWYQQILGQGPKLLIQFQNNGVVDDSQLPKDRFSAERLKGVDSTLKIQPAKLEDSAVYLCASRHRPLAQTGELFFGEGSRLTVL.

In its sample, this clone was seen once. The CDR3 DNA follows: TGTGCCAGCAGTCGGGACCCGGTTTCTAGGAACACCGGGGAGCTGTTTTTT. Amino acids: CASSRDPVSRNTGELFF. This rearrangement joins TRBV6-6 to TRBJ2-2; D is tentatively TRBD1 or TRBD2 (5 bases each). Germline lookup yields CDR1 MNHNY and CDR2 SVGAGI (reference sequence). V was pared by 5 bases and J by 1 base, with 17 bases between. CDR3 length: 17 amino acids.

Only a few counts were recorded for this clone. V usage is TRBV2 and J usage is TRBJ2-5, with TRBD2 matching over 11 bases. From germline, CDR1 is SNHLY and CDR2 FYNNEI. The CDR3 has 15 amino acids. V lost 6 bases, J lost 7 bases, and 10 bases stayed unmatched. The CDR3 nucleotides are TGTGCCAGCAGGGCATCTAGCGGGAGGCTCGGGACCCAGTACTTC. Translating gives CASRASSGRLGTQYF.

The chain links TRBV5-4 to TRBJ1-1, with 7 bases matching TRBD1. CDR3 length: 16 residues. V shed 5 bases and J 0 bases; nucleotides not matched to a gene: 10. Germline CDR1 is SGHNT and CDR2 is YYREEE (reference sequence). The CDR3 DNA sequence: TGTGCCAGCAGTTCGGGACAGCAGAATTTGAACACTGAAGCTTTCTTT. This gives the protein CASSSGQQNLNTEAFF.

Concerning this clone: Other DNA sequences in this sample translate to the same CDR3. The genes are TRBV29-1 and TRBJ2-2; D is ambiguous. V gave up 3 bases and J gave up 6 bases, with 5 bases separating them. CDR1 is SQVTM, CDR2 ANQGSEA, per germline. The CDR3 loop spans 11 amino acids. The CDR3, as DNA: TGCAGCGTTGAGGTTCCCGGGGAGCTGTTTTTT. It translates to CSVEVPGELFF.

This chain uses TRBV10-3 with TRBJ2-1; 8 nucleotides agree with TRBD2. This CDR3 has 16 residues. J lost 4 bases, V lost 0 bases, and 5 bases had no gene match. Germline V CDR1 and CDR2: ENHRY, SYGVKD. The CDR3 region is CAISESPSGYYNEQFF. The CDR3 region has the DNA TGTGCCATCAGTGAGTCCCCTAGCGGGTATTACAATGAGCAGTTCTTC.

The chain couples TRBV27 to TRBJ2-7; D uncertain. The CDR3 loop spans 15 amino acids. Germline V lookup: CDR1 MNHEY, CDR2 SMNVEV (reference sequence). With 8 bases removed from V and 0 bases from J, the gap between germline ends came to 17 bases. The CDR3 coding sequence is TGTGCCAGCGGGTTCCAGTCTCAAAGCTCCTACGAGCAGTACTTC. Its translation is CASGFQSQSSYEQYF.

The chain is built from TRBV30 and TRBJ1-5; a weak D match, TRBD1 (5 bases). The CDR3 sequence is 17 residues long. Deletions cut 2 bases from V and 2 bases from J, with 19 bases between. The germline gives CDR1 GTSNPN, CDR2 SVGIG (reference sequence). The CDR3 DNA sequence: TGTGCCTGGAGTCCTCTTGGGGGTGGATTTCGCAATCAGCCCCAGCATTTT. Encoded protein: CAWSPLGGGFRNQPQHF.

The rearrangement joins TRBV13 to TRBJ2-3; D gene ambiguous. Trimming pared 2 bases from V and 0 bases from J, leaving 6 bases between. The CDR3 is made up of 14 amino acids. The germline V gene encodes CDR1 PRHDT and CDR2 FYEKMQ (reference sequence). CDR3 coding DNA: TGTGCCAGCAGCTTATCCGGGAGCACAGATACGCAGTATTTT. This translates into CASSLSGSTDTQYF.

V is TRBV3-1 (or the pseudogene TRBV3-2) and J is TRBJ2-2; D remains unclear. The CDR3 length is 12 residues. The germline V and J ends were trimmed by 2 bases and 4 bases, with 2 bases remaining between them. Germline CDR1 is LGHDT and CDR2 is YNNKEL (reference sequence). CDR3: CASSQPTGELFF. In DNA, the CDR3 is TGTGCCAGCAGCCAACCCACCGGGGAGCTGTTTTTT.